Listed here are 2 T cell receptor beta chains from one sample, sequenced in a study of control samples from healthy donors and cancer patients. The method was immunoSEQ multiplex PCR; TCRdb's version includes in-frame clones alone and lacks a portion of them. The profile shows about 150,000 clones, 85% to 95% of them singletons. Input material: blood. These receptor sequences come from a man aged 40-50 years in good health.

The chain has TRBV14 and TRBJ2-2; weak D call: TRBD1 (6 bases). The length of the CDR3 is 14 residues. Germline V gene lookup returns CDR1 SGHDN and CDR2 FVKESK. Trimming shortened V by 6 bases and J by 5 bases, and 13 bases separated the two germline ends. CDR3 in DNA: TGTGCCAGCAGGACAACAGGGTTAACCGGGGAGCTGTTTTTT. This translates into CASRTTGLTGELFF.

CDR3 amino acids: CASSLTINTGELFF. In DNA form, the CDR3 reads TGCGCCAGCAGCTTGACGATTAACACCGGGGAGCTGTTTTTT. V gene TRBV5-1 combines with J gene TRBJ2-2; D is ambiguous. The ends were cut back, 1 base at V and 2 bases at J, with 6 bases in the middle. The CDR3 runs 14 residues. Germline lookup yields CDR1 SGHRS and CDR2 YFSETQ.